Below, 17 T cell receptor beta chains from the same sample are listed, as sequenced in a study of OX40 agonist ivuxolimab in advanced cancers. Assay used: immunoSEQ multiplex PCR; TCRdb lists only in-frame clones, some missing. This table holds under 80,000 clones, 80% to 95% found once. The sample in question was CD4+ or CD8+ T cells sorted from blood, obtained in a trial of the OX40 agonist ivuxolimab. These TCRs come from an adult with an advanced solid tumor such as melanoma, head and neck, liver or kidney cancer.

The genes are TRBV5-1 and TRBJ2-1, with 7 positions matching TRBD2. The length of the CDR3 is 16 residues. V shed 4 bases, J shed 0 bases, and the junction held 7 bases outside the gene matches. The germline CDR1 and CDR2 sequences are SGHRS and YFSETQ. The CDR3 DNA reads TGCGCCAGCAGCGATGGATCTAGCGGCTCCTACAATGAGCAGTTCTTC. It is translated as CASSDGSSGSYNEQFF.

V gene TRBV5-1 combines with J gene TRBJ2-7, with 13 bases matching TRBD2. The V and J ends lost 4 bases and 4 bases, in that order; junction bases with no gene match: 5. The CDR3 sequence is 15 residues long. CDR1 SGHRS and CDR2 YFSETQ come from the germline V gene. The CDR3 DNA is TGCGCCAGCAGCGCCGGGACTAGCGGGAAGTACGAGCAGTACTTC. Its protein is CASSAGTSGKYEQYF.

This clone was recorded only once. This chain uses TRBV7-9 with TRBJ2-5, with 7 nucleotides matching TRBD2. Germline V CDR1 and CDR2: SEHNR, FQNEAQ (reference sequence). The CDR3 extends over 14 amino acids. Trimming at V came to 6 bases and at J to 4 bases, leaving 8 bases not matched to a gene. CDR3 DNA sequence: TGTGCCAGCAGTATAGGGTCTAGCGGAGAGACCCAGTACTTC. Its protein is CASSIGSSGETQYF.

The V and J genes are TRBV30 and TRBJ2-3; maybe TRBD2 (6 bases). Germline V gene lookup returns CDR1 GTSNPN and CDR2 SVGIG (reference sequence). The CDR3 runs 14 residues. The germline V and J ends were trimmed by 3 bases and 0 bases, with 10 bases remaining between them. The CDR3 region is CAWSRGRSTDTQYF. The CDR3 coding sequence is TGTGCCTGGAGCCGGGGGAGGAGCACAGATACGCAGTATTTT.

The chain uses TRBV18 and TRBJ1-2, with 9 bases matching TRBD1. Looked up from germline, CDR1 is KGHSH and CDR2 is LQKENI. Trimming at V came to 6 bases and at J to 8 bases, leaving 7 bases not matched to a gene. CDR3 length: 13 amino acids. The CDR3 sequence is CASSPGTGIGYTF. The CDR3 DNA reads as TGTGCCAGCTCCCCCGGGACAGGGATCGGCTACACCTTC.

The rearrangement links TRBV4-2 to TRBJ2-5; TRBD1 might be the D (6 bases). V lost 4 bases and J lost 1, with 10 bases in between. The CDR3 consists of 14 residues. Germline V gene data show CDR1 as LGHNA and CDR2 as YNFKEQ. The CDR3 here is CASSPGTSQETQYF. Written as DNA, the CDR3 is TGTGCCAGCAGCCCCGGGACATCCCAAGAGACCCAGTACTTC.

Here the CDR3 DNA reads TGTGCCAGCAGTGTACTAGCTCAAGATACGCAGTATTTT. The encoded protein is CASSVLAQDTQYF. This sequence joins TRBV6-4 and TRBJ2-3; a possible D gene is TRBD2 (6 bases). Germline values: CDR1 MRHNA, CDR2 SNTAGT. CDR3 length: 13 amino acids. V shed 4 bases and J shed 5 bases, with 10 bases lying between them.

The chain links TRBV18 to TRBJ1-6, with D perhaps TRBD1 (6 bases). The V gene lost 1 base and the J gene lost 5 bases, with 12 bases spanning the gap. CDR3 length equals 16 residues. The V gene's germline CDR1 is KGHSH and CDR2 LQKENI. DNA for the CDR3: TGTGCCAGCTCACCACTCGCCCAGGGGAATAATTCACCCCTCCACTTT. The encoded protein is CASSPLAQGNNSPLHF.

The rearrangement uses TRBV7-2 and TRBJ1-5; D not certain. V was trimmed by 1 base and J by 9 bases, leaving 16 bases between them. Germline lookup yields CDR1 SGHTA and CDR2 FQGNSA. CDR3 size: 15 residues. The chain's CDR3 is CASSLGFATLPPQHF. CDR3 bases: TGTGCCAGCAGCTTAGGATTCGCGACCCTCCCGCCCCAGCATTTT.

This clone has a handful of counts. J is TRBJ2-2 and V is TRBV7-2, with D perhaps TRBD1 (5 bases). V was clipped by 1 base and J by 4 bases, with 10 bases between them. Germline V gives CDR1 SGHTA, CDR2 FQGNSA. The CDR3 covers 15 residues. This CDR3 reads CASSLGRAGTGELFF. The CDR3 DNA is TGTGCCAGCAGCTTAGGCAGGGCCGGCACCGGGGAGCTGTTTTTT.

J is TRBJ2-7 and V is TRBV15; TRBD1 or TRBD2 may be the D gene (5 bases each). The CDR3 has 15 amino acids. Germline values: CDR1 LNHNV, CDR2 YYDKDF (reference sequence). The ends were cut back, 0 bases at V and 2 bases at J, with 11 bases in the middle. The CDR3 DNA sequence: TGTGCCACCAGCAGAGAAAGGGACGACACCTACGAGCAGTACTTC. It specifies CATSRERDDTYEQYF. Drawing the rest from reference TRBV15 and TRBJ2-7, the complete variable domain is DAMVIQNPRYQVTQFGKPVTLSCSQTLNHNVMYWYQQKSSQAPKLLFHYYDKDFNNEADTPDNFQSRRPNTSFCFLDIRSPGLGDTAMYLCATSRERDDTYEQYFGPGTRLTVT.

The chain uses TRBV4-3 and TRBJ2-1; TRBD2 aligns across 8 bases. Germline CDR1 and CDR2: LGHNA and YSLEER. The length of the CDR3 is 16 residues. V lost 0 bases, J lost 6 bases, and 7 bases stayed unmatched. The CDR3 bases are TGCGCCAGCAGCCAAGAAGCCGGGGGGGGGTCCAATGAGCAGTTCTTC. Amino acid sequence: CASSQEAGGGSNEQFF.

The chain links TRBV2 to TRBJ2-6; D ambiguous. The CDR3 contains 18 residues. Germline loops: CDR1 SNHLY, CDR2 FYNNEI. Trimming left V 3 bases short and J 4 bases short, with 19 bases between. CDR3: CASSESGSPAPGANVLTF. As DNA, the CDR3 is TGTGCCAGCAGTGAGTCCGGCAGCCCCGCGCCAGGGGCCAACGTCCTGACTTTC.

This clone occurred once. The J gene is TRBJ2-1, the V gene TRBV14, with 13 bases identical to TRBD2. CDR1 and CDR2 (germline): SGHDN, FVKESK. The CDR3 extends over 16 amino acids. Trimming removed 2 bases from V and 8 bases from J; junction bases left unmatched: 6. The CDR3 sequence is CASSQPPGLAGYEQFF. CDR3 DNA sequence: TGTGCCAGCAGCCAACCTCCGGGACTAGCGGGATATGAGCAGTTCTTC.

The gene calls are TRBV10-3 and TRBJ2-7; possibly TRBD1 for D (5 bases). CDR3 length: 17 amino acids. The V end lost 3 bases, the J end lost 3 bases, and 21 bases lay between the germline ends. CDR1 is ENHRY and CDR2 is SYGVKD in the germline V gene. CDR3 sequence reads: CAISELWTPLPYYEQYF. Written as DNA, the CDR3 is TGTGCCATCAGTGAACTCTGGACACCCCTCCCCTACTACGAGCAGTACTTC.

The rearrangement joins TRBV9 to TRBJ2-1; D perhaps matches TRBD2 (5 bases). In germline, CDR1 is SGDLS, CDR2 YYNGEE. The CDR3 has 16 amino acids. V shed 4 bases and J shed 2 bases, with 16 bases lying between them. The CDR3 region has the DNA TGTGCCAGCAGCTCGACCTTACTAGGAACCTACAATGAGCAGTTCTTC. This gives the protein CASSSTLLGTYNEQFF.

The rearrangement joins TRBV27 to TRBJ2-4; no firm D call. The CDR3 contains 14 residues. The V and J ends lost 3 bases and 8 bases respectively, with 14 bases between them. CDR1 is MNHEY and CDR2 is SMNVEV in the germline V gene (reference sequence). The CDR3 is CASSFLGQVDIQYF. Written as DNA, the CDR3 is TGTGCCAGCAGTTTTTTGGGCCAAGTGGACATTCAGTACTTC.